Below, 15 T cell receptor beta chains from the same sample are listed, as sequenced in a study of OX40 agonist ivuxolimab in advanced cancers. Assay: immunoSEQ multiplex PCR; the TCRdb copy retains only in-frame clones and omits some. The table lists roughly 71,000 clones, roughly four fifths of them singletons. Material: CD4+ or CD8+ T cells sorted from blood, obtained in a trial of the OX40 agonist ivuxolimab. Receptor source: an adult with an advanced solid tumor such as melanoma, head and neck, liver or kidney cancer.

This sequence joins TRBV7-9 and TRBJ1-2; no clear D gene. CDR1 and CDR2 from the germline V gene are SEHNR and FQNEAQ (reference sequence). V was pared by 8 bases and J by 4 bases, with 11 bases between. The CDR3 is 12 residues long. The CDR3 protein is CASGESVYGYTF. The CDR3 DNA reads TGTGCCAGCGGGGAGTCCGTCTATGGCTACACCTTC. The variable domain in full, with the rest retrieved from reference TRBV7-9 and TRBJ1-2, is DTGVSQNPRHKITKRGQNVTFRCDPISEHNRLYWYRQTLGQGPEFLTYFQNEAQLEKSRLLSDRFSAERPKGSFSTLEIQRTEQGDSAMYLCASGESVYGYTFGSGTRLTVV.

On this clone: Within the sample, other DNA sequences also encode this same CDR3. The J gene is TRBJ2-2, the V gene TRBV30; tentative D call: TRBD2 (5 bases). Germline V lookup: CDR1 GTSNPN, CDR2 SVGIG (reference sequence). The V end lost 5 bases, the J end lost 1 base, and 5 bases lay between the germline ends. This CDR3 spans 12 amino acids. CDR3 nucleotide sequence: TGTGCCTGGGGACTGAACACCGGGGAGCTGTTTTTT. Protein sequence: CAWGLNTGELFF.

The chain uses TRBV9 and TRBJ2-7; 9 nucleotides agree with TRBD1. The germline gives CDR1 SGDLS, CDR2 YYNGEE. The CDR3 sequence is 15 residues long. Trimming removed 0 bases from V and 2 bases from J; junction bases left unmatched: 3. CDR3 amino acids: CASSVGDRDPYEQYF. In DNA form, the CDR3 reads TGTGCCAGCAGCGTAGGGGACAGGGACCCCTACGAGCAGTACTTC.

The chain joins TRBV27 to TRBJ1-1; D ambiguous. Germline assignment: CDR1 MNHEY and CDR2 SMNVEV (reference sequence). V shed 2 bases and J shed 1 base, with 8 bases lying between them. The CDR3 sequence is 14 residues long. The CDR3 DNA sequence: TGTGCCAGCAGTTTAGGACTCAGGAACACTGAAGCTTTCTTT. It specifies CASSLGLRNTEAFF.

This clone was seen only a few times. The V and J genes are TRBV30 and TRBJ1-3; possible D gene TRBD1, 6 bases. Germline-derived CDR1 and CDR2 are GTSNPN and SVGIG (reference sequence). The ends were cut back, 4 bases at V and 5 bases at J, with 15 bases in the middle. CDR3 length equals 14 residues. The CDR3 DNA reads TGTGCCTGGACTGCGTCAGGGACACGAAACACCATATATTTT. As protein: CAWTASGTRNTIYF.

The chain couples TRBV4-2 to TRBJ2-7; 9 nucleotides match TRBD1. V gave up 1 base and J gave up 4 bases; unmatched junction bases: 8. Germline V CDR1 and CDR2: LGHNA, YNFKEQ. CDR3 length: 16 residues. The CDR3 reads CASSQGTGTGLYEQYF. The CDR3 DNA sequence: TGTGCCAGCAGCCAAGGGACCGGGACAGGGCTTTACGAGCAGTACTTC.

This clone appeared once. The V call is TRBV2, the J call TRBJ1-2; D is ambiguous. Trimming removed 3 bases at V and 8 bases at J, with 10 bases between. Germline V gene sequence: CDR1 SNHLY, CDR2 FYNNEI. This CDR3 contains 12 residues. The CDR3: CASSDPQRGYTF. The CDR3 nucleotides are TGTGCCAGCAGTGATCCCCAAAGGGGCTACACCTTC.

Only a few counts were recorded for this clone. The chain employs TRBV28 and TRBJ2-5; 9 nucleotides align to TRBD2. This CDR3 comprises 15 residues. CDR1 and CDR2 from the germline V gene are MDHEN and SYDVKM. Germline trimming cut 2 bases from V and 5 bases from J; bases unmatched to any gene: 6. Here the CDR3 DNA reads TGTGCCAGCAGTTTAATGGCGGGAGGGTTGGAGACCCAGTACTTC. Amino acid sequence: CASSLMAGGLETQYF. Full variable domain (remainder filled in from reference TRBV28 and TRBJ2-5): DVKVTQSSRYLVKRTGEKVFLECVQDMDHENMFWYRQDPGLGLRLIYFSYDVKMKEKGDIPEGYSVSREKKERFSLILESASTNQTSMYLCASSLMAGGLETQYFGPGTRLLVL.

The chain links TRBV28 to TRBJ1-2, with 10 nucleotides matching TRBD1. Trimming took 4 bases from V and 4 from J; bases not matched to a gene: 6. Germline V gives CDR1 MDHEN, CDR2 SYDVKM. The CDR3 is made up of 15 amino acids. CDR3 residues: CASSSGTGVGYGYTF. As DNA, the CDR3 is TGTGCCAGCAGTTCCGGGACAGGGGTCGGCTATGGCTACACCTTC.

This chain uses TRBV30 with TRBJ2-1; 10 bases fit TRBD1. The CDR3 covers 15 residues. V shed 3 bases and J 8 bases; nucleotides not matched to a gene: 10. Germline CDR1 GTSNPN, CDR2 SVGIG (reference sequence). The CDR3 nucleotides are TGTGCCTGGAGCCCCGGGACAGGGGCGCTCGATGAGCAGTTCTTC. Translated, it gives CAWSPGTGALDEQFF.

The gene calls are TRBV30 and TRBJ2-7; TRBD1 aligns across 8 bases. This CDR3 spans 13 amino acids. Per the germline V gene, CDR1 is GTSNPN and CDR2 is SVGIG (reference sequence). The junction had 5 bases not matched to a gene; V was cut back by 5 bases and J by 2 bases. CDR3 protein: CAWGGQDPYEQYF. In DNA form, the CDR3 reads TGTGCCTGGGGGGGACAGGACCCCTACGAGCAGTACTTC.

The V gene is TRBV7-6, the J gene TRBJ2-7, with D perhaps matching TRBD2 (6 bases). V dropped 5 bases and J dropped 7 bases, with 12 bases sitting between them. The CDR3 runs to 12 residues. The germline CDR1 and CDR2 sequences are SGHVS and FNYEAQ. The CDR3 here is CASSEWGVEQYF. The CDR3 nucleotides read TGTGCCAGCAGCGAGTGGGGGGTTGAGCAGTACTTC.

This clone was seen once. The chain has TRBV11-2 and TRBJ1-1; TRBD1 is a possible D gene (6 bases). V was pared by 1 base and J by 4 bases, with 10 bases between. The CDR3 extends over 14 amino acids. Germline V gene sequence: CDR1 SGHAT, CDR2 FQNNGV. The CDR3 spells CASSLVRGATEAFF. The CDR3 DNA reads as TGTGCCAGCAGCTTAGTTCGGGGGGCCACTGAAGCTTTCTTT.

V usage is TRBV30 and J usage is TRBJ1-5, with TRBD1 as a possible D gene (5 bases). The germline CDR1 and CDR2 sequences are GTSNPN and SVGIG (reference sequence). V lost 1 base and J lost 4, with 11 bases in between. This CDR3 comprises 14 residues. The CDR3 DNA follows: TGTGCCTGGAGTGGGGGGGGAGGGAATCAGCCCCAGCATTTT. Amino acid sequence: CAWSGGGGNQPQHF.

This chain links TRBV9 with TRBJ2-2; D is unresolved. V was trimmed by 0 bases and J by 4 bases, leaving 10 bases between them. CDR1 and CDR2 (germline): SGDLS, YYNGEE. The CDR3 contains 15 residues. This chain's CDR3 is CASSVDTFPTGELFF. The CDR3, as DNA: TGTGCCAGCAGCGTAGATACGTTCCCCACCGGGGAGCTGTTTTTT. The full variable domain, its missing parts supplied by reference TRBV9 and TRBJ2-2, is DSGVTQTPKHLITATGQRVTLRCSPRSGDLSVYWYQQSLDQGLQFLIQYYNGEERAKGNILERFSAQQFPDLHSELNLSSLELGDSALYFCASSVDTFPTGELFFGEGSRLTVL.